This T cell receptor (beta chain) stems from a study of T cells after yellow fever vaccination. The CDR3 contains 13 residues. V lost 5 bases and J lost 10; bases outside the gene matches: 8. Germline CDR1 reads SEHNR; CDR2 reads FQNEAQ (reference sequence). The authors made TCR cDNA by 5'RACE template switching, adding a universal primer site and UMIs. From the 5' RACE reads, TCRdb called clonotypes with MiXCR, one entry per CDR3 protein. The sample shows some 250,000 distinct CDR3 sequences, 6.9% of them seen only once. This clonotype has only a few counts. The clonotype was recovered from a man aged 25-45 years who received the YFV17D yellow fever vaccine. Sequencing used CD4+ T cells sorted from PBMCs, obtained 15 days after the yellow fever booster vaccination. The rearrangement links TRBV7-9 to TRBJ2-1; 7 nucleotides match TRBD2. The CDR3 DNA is TGTGCCAGCAGCACACTAGCGACCCCCGAGCAGTTCTTC. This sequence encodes CASSTLATPEQFF.